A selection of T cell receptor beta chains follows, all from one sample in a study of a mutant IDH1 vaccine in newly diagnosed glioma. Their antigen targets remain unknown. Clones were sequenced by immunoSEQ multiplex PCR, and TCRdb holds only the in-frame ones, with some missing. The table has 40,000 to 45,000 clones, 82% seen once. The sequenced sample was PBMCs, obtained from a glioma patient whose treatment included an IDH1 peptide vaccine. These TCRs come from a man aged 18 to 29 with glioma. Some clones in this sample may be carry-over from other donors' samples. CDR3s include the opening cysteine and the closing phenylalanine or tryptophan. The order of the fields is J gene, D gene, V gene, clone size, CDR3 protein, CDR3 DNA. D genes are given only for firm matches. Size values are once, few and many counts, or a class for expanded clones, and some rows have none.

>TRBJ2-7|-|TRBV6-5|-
CASSYSFQGGGEQYF
TGTGCCAGCAGTTACTCGTTCCAGGGCGGTGGGGAGCAGTACTTC
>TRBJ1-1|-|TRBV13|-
CASSSKIYLNTEAFF
TGTGCCAGCAGCTCCAAGATCTATCTGAACACTGAAGCTTTCTTT
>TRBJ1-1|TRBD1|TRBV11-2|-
CASSPMDRDAYRKAFF
TGTGCCAGCAGCCCCATGGACAGGGACGCCTATCGGAAAGCTTTCTTT
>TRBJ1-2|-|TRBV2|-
CASSERVGNYGYTF
TGTGCCAGCAGTGAACGGGTGGGGAACTATGGCTACACCTTC
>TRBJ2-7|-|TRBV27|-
CASSLRAGGYEQYF
TGTGCCAGCAGTTTACGCGCGGGTGGCTACGAGCAGTACTTC
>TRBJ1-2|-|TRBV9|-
CASSPSGGDYGYTF
TGTGCCAGCAGCCCCTCGGGGGGAGACTATGGCTACACCTTC
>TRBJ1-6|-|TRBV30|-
CAWSLGRNSPLHF
TGTGCCTGGAGCCTGGGAAGAAATTCACCCCTCCACTTT
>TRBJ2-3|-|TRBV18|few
CASSPAGMNTQYF
TGTGCCAGCTCACCGGCCGGAATGAATACGCAGTATTTT
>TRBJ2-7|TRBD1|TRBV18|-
CASSPLPTTGTGAYEQYF
TGTGCCAGCTCACCACTACCGACGACCGGGACAGGGGCCTACGAGCAGTACTTC
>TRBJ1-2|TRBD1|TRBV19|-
CASSLDRGNYGYTF
TGTGCCAGTAGCCTGGACAGGGGGAACTATGGCTACACCTTC
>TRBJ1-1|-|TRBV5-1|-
CASNDRQGTEAFF
TGCGCCAGCAACGACAGGCAAGGCACTGAAGCTTTCTTT
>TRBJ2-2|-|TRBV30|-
CAWNLQGNTGELFF
TGTGCCTGGAATTTGCAGGGGAACACCGGGGAGCTGTTTTTT
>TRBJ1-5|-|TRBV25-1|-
CASSRTDSNQPQHF
TGTGCCAGCAGCCGGACTGATAGCAATCAGCCCCAGCATTTT
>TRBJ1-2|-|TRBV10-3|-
CAISEYVGTGAFCTF
-
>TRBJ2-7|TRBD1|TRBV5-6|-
CASSEGTGPYEQYF
TGTGCCAGCAGCGAGGGGACAGGGCCCTACGAGCAGTACTTC
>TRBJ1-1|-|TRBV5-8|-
CARADVGRVSEAFF
TGTGCCCGCGCCGACGTGGGGCGAGTTTCTGAAGCTTTCTTT
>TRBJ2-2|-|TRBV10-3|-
CAISEPGETGELFF
TGTGCCATCAGTGAGCCGGGGGAAACCGGGGAGCTGTTTTTT
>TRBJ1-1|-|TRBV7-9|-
CASSKERTANTEAFF
TGTGCCAGCAGCAAGGAGAGGACTGCGAACACTGAAGCTTTCTTT
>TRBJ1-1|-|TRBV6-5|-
CASSYSPLNTEAFF
TGTGCCAGCAGTTACTCCCCGTTGAACACTGAAGCTTTCTTT
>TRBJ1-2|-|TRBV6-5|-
CASSYSRPVHGYTF
TGTGCCAGCAGTTACTCGAGGCCGGTGCATGGCTACACCTTC
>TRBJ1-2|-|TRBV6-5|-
CASRGASYGYTF
TGTGCCAGCAGGGGCGCGTCATATGGCTACACCTTC
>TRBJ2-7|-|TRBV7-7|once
CASSLSDPFYEQYF
TGTGCTAGCAGCTTATCGGACCCATTCTACGAGCAGTACTTC
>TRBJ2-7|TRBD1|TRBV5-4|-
CASSTGQGRYEQYF
TGTGCCAGCAGCACGGGACAGGGAAGGTACGAGCAGTACTTC
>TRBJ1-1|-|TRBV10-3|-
CAISDTRMNTEAFF
TGTGCCATCAGTGACACACGGATGAACACTGAAGCTTTCTTT
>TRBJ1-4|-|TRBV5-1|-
CASSLGNEKLFF
TGCGCCAGCAGCTTGGGAAATGAAAAACTGTTTTTT
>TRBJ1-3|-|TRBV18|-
CASSPRQISGNTIYF
TGTGCCAGCTCACCACGACAGATCTCTGGAAACACCATATATTTT
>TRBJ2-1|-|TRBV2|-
CASSDKGVAYNEQFF
TGTGCCAGCAGTGATAAGGGGGTGGCCTACAATGAGCAGTTCTTC
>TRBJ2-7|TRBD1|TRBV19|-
CATQTGFGWDSYEQYF
TGTGCCACTCAGACAGGGTTTGGATGGGACTCCTACGAGCAGTACTTC
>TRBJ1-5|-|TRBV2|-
CASSADNYSNQPQHF
TGTGCCAGCAGCGCAGATAATTATAGCAATCAGCCCCAGCATTTT
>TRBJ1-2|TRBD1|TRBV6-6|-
CASSYGAGQTYGYTF
TGTGCCAGCAGTTACGGAGCGGGACAGACCTATGGCTACACCTTC
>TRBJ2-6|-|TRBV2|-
CASRNQEGAGANVLTF
TGTGCCAGCAGGAACCAGGAAGGGGCTGGGGCCAACGTCCTGACTTTC
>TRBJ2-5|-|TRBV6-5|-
CASSSTNGALETQYF
TGTGCCAGCAGTTCTACAAACGGGGCGTTGGAGACCCAGTACTTC
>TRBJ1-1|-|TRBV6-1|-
CASSESGGGFRVKNTEAFF
TGTGCCAGCAGTGAAAGCGGGGGAGGGTTCAGAGTAAAGAACACTGAAGCTTTCTTT
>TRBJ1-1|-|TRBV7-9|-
CASSLARENTEAFF
TGTGCCAGCAGCTTAGCGCGAGAGAACACTGAAGCTTTCTTT
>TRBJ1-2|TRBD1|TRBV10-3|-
CAISERQGDGYTF
TGTGCCATCAGTGAGCGACAGGGTGATGGCTACACCTTC
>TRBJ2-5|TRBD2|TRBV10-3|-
CAISPGGGFQETQYF
TGTGCCATCAGCCCGGGGGGGGGTTTCCAAGAGACCCAGTACTTC
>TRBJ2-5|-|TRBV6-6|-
CASRGVLGAEGETQYF
TGTGCCAGTAGGGGTGTGTTAGGGGCGGAGGGAGAGACCCAGTACTTC
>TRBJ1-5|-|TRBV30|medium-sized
CAWSRDLREPQHF
TGTGCCTGGAGCAGAGACCTAAGGGAGCCCCAGCATTTT
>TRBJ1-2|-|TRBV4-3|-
CASSRSNYGEGYTF
TGCGCCAGCAGCCGTTCCAATTACGGTGAGGGCTACACCTTC
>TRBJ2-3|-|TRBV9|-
CASSGPGGWTGTDTQYF
TGTGCCAGCAGCGGACCGGGTGGTTGGACGGGTACAGATACGCAGTATTTT
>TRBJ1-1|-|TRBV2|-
CASSERPNTEAFF
TGTGCCAGCAGTGAAAGGCCGAACACTGAAGCTTTCTTT
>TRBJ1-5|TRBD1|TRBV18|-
CASSKQGVGSQPQHF
TGTGCCAGCTCCAAACAGGGGGTTGGTAGTCAGCCCCAGCATTTT
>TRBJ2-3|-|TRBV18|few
CASSPLMVATSTDTQYF
TGTGCCAGCTCACCATTGATGGTTGCCACAAGCACAGATACGCAGTATTTT
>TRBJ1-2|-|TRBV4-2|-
CASSQDWANPMGGYTF
TGTGCCAGCAGCCAAGATTGGGCCAACCCCATGGGGGGCTACACCTTC
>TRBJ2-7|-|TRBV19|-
CASSPGGRTPYEQYF
TGTGCCAGTAGTCCTGGCGGGCGAACACCCTACGAGCAGTACTTC
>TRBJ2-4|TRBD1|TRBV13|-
CASSVRQGFAKNIQYF
TGTGCCAGCAGCGTTAGACAGGGGTTTGCCAAAAACATTCAGTACTTC
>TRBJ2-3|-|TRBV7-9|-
CASSFLGGDTQYF
TGTGCCAGCAGCTTCCTCGGGGGAGATACGCAGTATTTT
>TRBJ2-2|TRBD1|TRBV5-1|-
CASSFPGQGVAGELFF
TGCGCCAGCAGCTTTCCGGGACAGGGGGTAGCCGGGGAGCTGTTTTTT
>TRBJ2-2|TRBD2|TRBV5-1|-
CASSLIAGAPNTGELFF
TGCGCCAGCAGCTTGATAGCGGGGGCCCCGAACACCGGGGAGCTGTTTTTT
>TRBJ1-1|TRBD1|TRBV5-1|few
CASSLWQGGTEAFF
TGCGCCAGCAGCTTGTGGCAGGGGGGCACTGAAGCTTTCTTT
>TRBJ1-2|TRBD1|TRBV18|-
CASSPVFDRDYGYTF
TGTGCCAGCTCACCAGTTTTCGACAGGGACTATGGCTACACCTTC
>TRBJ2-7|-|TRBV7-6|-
CASSSLNLAYEQYF
TGTGCCAGCAGCTCTTTGAATCTAGCCTACGAGCAGTACTTC
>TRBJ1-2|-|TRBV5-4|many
CASGKSSGFYGYTF
TGTGCCAGCGGGAAGTCCTCCGGATTCTATGGCTACACCTTC
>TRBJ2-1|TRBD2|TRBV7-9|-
CASTYILAGDSYNEQFF
TGTGCCAGCACCTACATTCTAGCGGGGGACTCATACAATGAGCAGTTCTTC
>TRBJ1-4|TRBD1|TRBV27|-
CASSLQGFHATNEKLFF
TGTGCCAGCAGCCTACAGGGGTTCCACGCAACTAATGAAAAACTGTTTTTT